The text below deals with one T cell receptor (beta chain). The sample originates from a study of blood T cell repertoires in COVID-19. Across the study: The study drew acute and convalescent COVID-19 samples from the United States, Italy and Spain. Sample material is recorded as cDNA or gDNA derived from T cells, B-cell-depleted T cells, or PBMCs.

As originally analysed: Reference gene primer amplification gave nucleated cell count estimates. The table came from immunoSEQ multiplex PCR; TCRdb's copy has only in-frame clones and leaves some out. That table supplies the V and J calls and clone size; D and trimming were determined from the DNA. The sample yields around 260,000 clones, 86% seen once. The sample comprised peripheral blood. This receptor was identified in a man in his late teens or twenties with active or convalescent COVID-19.

The CDR3 spells CASRTNTEAFF. The CDR3 DNA is TGTGCCAGCAGGACTAACACTGAAGCTTTCTTT. The rearrangement joins TRBV5-4 to TRBJ1-1; D is unresolved. CDR1 is SGHNT and CDR2 is YYREEE in the germline V gene (reference sequence). The CDR3 length is 11 residues. V was pared by 5 bases and J by 2 bases, with 4 bases between.